This TCR beta chain was observed in a study of control samples from healthy donors and cancer patients. This CDR3 region has 15 residues. Germline assignment: CDR1 SGHKS and CDR2 YYEKEE (reference sequence). V was shortened by 0 bases and J by 0 bases, with 9 bases between the two germline ends. Measured with immunoSEQ multiplex PCR; TCRdb has only the in-frame clones, and not every one. In total, the table holds roughly 200,000 clones. This TCR derives from a woman in her 30s in good health. The chain combines TRBV5-5 with TRBJ1-1; D not resolved. The sequenced sample was blood. The CDR3 spells CASSLVGPLNTEAFF. The CDR3, as DNA: TGTGCCAGCAGCTTGGTAGGACCGTTGAACACTGAAGCTTTCTTT.